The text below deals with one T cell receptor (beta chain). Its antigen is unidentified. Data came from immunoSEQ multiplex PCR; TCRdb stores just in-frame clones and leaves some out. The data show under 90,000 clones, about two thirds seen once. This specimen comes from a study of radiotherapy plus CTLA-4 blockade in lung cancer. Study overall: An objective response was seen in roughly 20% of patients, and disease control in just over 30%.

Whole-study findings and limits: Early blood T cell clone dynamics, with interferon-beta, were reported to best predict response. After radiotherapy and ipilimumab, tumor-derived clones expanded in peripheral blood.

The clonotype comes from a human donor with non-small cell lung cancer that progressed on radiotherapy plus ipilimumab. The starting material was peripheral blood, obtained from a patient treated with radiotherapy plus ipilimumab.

The CDR3 loop is CASTLGQGNEQYF. As DNA, the CDR3 is TGTGCCAGCACCCTAGGACAGGGCAACGAGCAGTACTTC. The rearrangement joins TRBV7-8 to TRBJ2-7; 8 positions agree with TRBD1. The CDR3 contains 13 residues. CDR1 and CDR2 from the germline V gene are SGHVS and FQNEAQ. With 7 bases clipped from V and 5 bases from J, the junction kept 7 bases outside the gene matches.